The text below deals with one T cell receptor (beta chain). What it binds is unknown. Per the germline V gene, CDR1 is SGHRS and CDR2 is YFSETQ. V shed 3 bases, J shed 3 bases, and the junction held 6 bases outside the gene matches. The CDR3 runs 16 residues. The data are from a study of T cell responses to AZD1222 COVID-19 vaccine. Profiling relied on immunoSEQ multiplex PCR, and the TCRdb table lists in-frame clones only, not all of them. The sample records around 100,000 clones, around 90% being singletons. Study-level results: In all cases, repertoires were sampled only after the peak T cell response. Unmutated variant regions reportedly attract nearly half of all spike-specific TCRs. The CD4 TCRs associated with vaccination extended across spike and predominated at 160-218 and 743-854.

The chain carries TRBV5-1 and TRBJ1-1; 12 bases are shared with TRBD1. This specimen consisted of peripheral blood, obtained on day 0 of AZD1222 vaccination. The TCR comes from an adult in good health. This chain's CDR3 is CASSWGTGGAYTEAFF. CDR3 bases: TGCGCCAGCAGCTGGGGGACAGGGGGCGCTTACACTGAAGCTTTCTTT.